Listed here are 27 T cell receptor beta chains from one sample, sequenced in a study of Ad26.COV2.S vaccination and SARS-CoV-2 variants. This table comes from immunoSEQ multiplex PCR, and its TCRdb copy is limited to in-frame clones, with some not included. The sample yields about 680,000 clones, around 90% seen once. The treatment denotes: over 15 received Ad26.COV2.S at low or high dose, single or two shots; about five received placebo; per-sample allocation not given. On day 63 after the first injection, vaccine and placebo recipients gave samples. This specimen was peripheral blood, taken in a trial of Ad26.COV2.S vaccine versus placebo. Receptors were obtained from a person aged 18-65 years who received the Ad26.COV2.S COVID-19 vaccine or a placebo.

The CDR3 reads CASSLLGAGNTEAFF. CDR3 DNA: TGCGCCAGCAGCTTGTTGGGGGCTGGGAACACTGAAGCTTTCTTT. The chain couples TRBV5-1 to TRBJ1-1; perhaps TRBD1 as D (6 bases). V was pared by 1 base and J by 1 base, with 11 bases between. CDR1 and CDR2 from the germline V gene are SGHRS and YFSETQ. This CDR3 has 15 residues.

The V call is TRBV6-5, the J call TRBJ2-7; tentative D call: TRBD2 (6 bases). Germline values: CDR1 MNHEY, CDR2 SVGAGI. The CDR3 is 15 amino acids. The germline V and J ends were trimmed by 2 bases and 2 bases, with 13 bases remaining between them. The CDR3 spells CASSYASGATYEQYF. The CDR3 bases are TGTGCCAGCAGTTACGCGTCGGGAGCAACCTACGAGCAGTACTTC.

The CDR3 nucleotides are TGTGCCAGCAGCTTAGGTACAGGGTTGAAGACCCAGTACTTC. Translating it yields CASSLGTGLKTQYF. The chain recombines TRBV7-2 with TRBJ2-5; perhaps TRBD1 as D (6 bases). Germline V lookup: CDR1 SGHTA, CDR2 FQGNSA. CDR3 length: 14 residues. Deletions cut 1 base from V and 6 bases from J, with 12 bases between.

J is TRBJ2-7 and V is TRBV24-1; D unresolved. CDR1 and CDR2 from the germline V gene are KGHDR and SFDVKD. Trimming left V 3 bases short and J 6 bases short, with 11 bases between. This CDR3 has 13 amino acids. The CDR3 DNA is TGTGCCACCAGTGATCGTAGGCCCGGCGAGCAGTACTTC. Its protein is CATSDRRPGEQYF.

The chain is built from TRBV19 and TRBJ1-5; D call uncertain. The germline CDR1 and CDR2 sequences are LNHDA and SQIVND (reference sequence). The CDR3 is made up of 12 amino acids. The germline V and J ends were trimmed by 3 bases and 6 bases, with 6 bases remaining between them. CDR3 protein: CASSMLVQPQHF. In nucleotides, the CDR3 is TGTGCCAGTAGTATGCTAGTTCAGCCCCAGCATTTT.

This sequence joins TRBV29-1 and TRBJ2-7, with 7 bases identical to TRBD1. J lost 0 bases, V lost 7 bases, and 6 bases had no gene match. The germline CDR1 and CDR2 sequences are SQVTM and ANQGSEA. This CDR3 contains 13 residues. The CDR3 loop is CSAETGSSYEQYF. CDR3 nucleotides: TGCAGCGCCGAGACAGGGAGCTCCTACGAGCAGTACTTC.

This clone was picked up one time. The genes are TRBV19 and TRBJ2-7; a possible D gene is TRBD1 (6 bases). Germline V lookup: CDR1 LNHDA, CDR2 SQIVND (reference sequence). This CDR3 spans 13 amino acids. The ends were cut back, 5 bases at V and 4 bases at J, with 12 bases in the middle. Written as DNA, the CDR3 is TGTGCCAGTAGTGATACCAGGGGTTACGAGCAGTACTTC. Amino acids: CASSDTRGYEQYF.

The gene calls are TRBV24-1 and TRBJ2-3; 11 bases are a match to TRBD2. V trimming: 3 bases; J trimming: 1 base; junction bases outside the gene matches: 5. The CDR3 runs to 17 residues. CDR1 and CDR2 (germline): KGHDR, SFDVKD. CDR3 DNA: TGTGCCACCAGTGATCCCCCACTAGCGGGAGGCACAGATACGCAGTATTTT. Protein product: CATSDPPLAGGTDTQYF.

The V and J genes are TRBV7-9 and TRBJ2-7; TRBD1 matches 9 bases. V dropped 6 bases and J dropped 5; count of bases not matched to a gene: 8. CDR3 length equals 14 residues. The germline V gene encodes CDR1 SEHNR and CDR2 FQNEAQ (reference sequence). The chain's CDR3 is CASSGTGRLDEQYF. Written as DNA, the CDR3 is TGTGCCAGCAGTGGGACAGGGAGGTTGGACGAGCAGTACTTC. Drawing the rest from reference TRBV7-9 and TRBJ2-7, the complete variable domain is DTGVSQNPRHKITKRGQNVTFRCDPISEHNRLYWYRQTLGQGPEFLTYFQNEAQLEKSRLLSDRFSAERPKGSFSTLEIQRTEQGDSAMYLCASSGTGRLDEQYFGPGTRLTVT.

The rearrangement links TRBV18 to TRBJ1-6; perhaps TRBD1 as D (5 bases). The germline CDR1 and CDR2 sequences are KGHSH and LQKENI. CDR3 size: 13 residues. Trimming removed 6 bases at V and 8 bases at J, with 11 bases between. CDR3 bases: TGTGCCAGCTCCCCAGGGTCGGATTCACCCCTCCACTTT. It translates to CASSPGSDSPLHF.

Here the CDR3 reads CASSLRPGGEANYGYTF. CDR3 sequence (DNA): TGCGCCAGCAGCCTGAGGCCCGGGGGAGAAGCTAACTATGGCTACACCTTC. The chain couples TRBV4-3 to TRBJ1-2; the D gene is possibly TRBD1 (5 bases). V was shortened by 4 bases and J by 0 bases, with 18 bases between the two germline ends. Germline V gives CDR1 LGHNA, CDR2 YSLEER. The CDR3 totals 17 residues.

This chain links TRBV15 with TRBJ2-7; D call uncertain. The V and J ends lost 3 bases and 5 bases respectively, with 11 bases between them. The germline CDR1 and CDR2 sequences are LNHNV and YYDKDF (reference sequence). This CDR3 spans 13 amino acids. In DNA, the CDR3 is TGTGCCACCAGCAGGCCTCCTCGGGACGAGCAGTACTTC. Translated, it gives CATSRPPRDEQYF. The variable domain in full, with the rest retrieved from reference TRBV15 and TRBJ2-7, is DAMVIQNPRYQVTQFGKPVTLSCSQTLNHNVMYWYQQKSSQAPKLLFHYYDKDFNNEADTPDNFQSRRPNTSFCFLDIRSPGLGDTAMYLCATSRPPRDEQYFGPGTRLTVT.

The chain carries TRBV4-2 and TRBJ2-2; a possible D gene is TRBD2 (6 bases). The CDR3 totals 17 residues. The germline V gene has CDR1 LGHNA and CDR2 YNFKEQ. Trimming removed 4 bases from V and 3 bases from J, with 18 bases in between. CDR3: CASSPGGSGGHTGELFF. The CDR3 coding sequence is TGTGCCAGCAGCCCCGGAGGGTCCGGGGGACACACCGGGGAGCTGTTTTTT.

This chain links TRBV30 with TRBJ2-1; TRBD2 agrees at 8 bases. The CDR3 has 20 residues. V trimming: 0 bases; J trimming: 2 bases; junction bases outside the gene matches: 18. Germline assignment: CDR1 GTSNPN and CDR2 SVGIG (reference sequence). CDR3 region: CAWSVWRTRGTSGAYNEQFF. DNA for the CDR3: TGTGCCTGGAGTGTTTGGAGAACTAGGGGCACTAGCGGAGCCTACAATGAGCAGTTCTTC. Together with reference TRBV30 and TRBJ2-1, the CDR3 gives the full variable domain: SQTIHQWPATLVQPVGSPLSLECTVEGTSNPNLYWYRQAAGRGLQLLFYSVGIGQISSEVPQNLSASRPQDRQFILSSKKLLLSDSGFYLCAWSVWRTRGTSGAYNEQFFGPGTRLTVL.

V gene TRBV9 combines with J gene TRBJ2-3; 9 nucleotides match TRBD2. Germline V gene sequence: CDR1 SGDLS, CDR2 YYNGEE. V lost 4 bases to trimming and J lost 3 bases; unmatched junction nucleotides: 12. The CDR3 contains 17 residues. The CDR3 nucleotides read TGTGCCAGCAGCATAAGTATAGCGGGAGTGGGAACAGATACGCAGTATTTT. This codes for CASSISIAGVGTDTQYF. Drawing the rest from reference TRBV9 and TRBJ2-3, the complete variable domain is DSGVTQTPKHLITATGQRVTLRCSPRSGDLSVYWYQQSLDQGLQFLIQYYNGEERAKGNILERFSAQQFPDLHSELNLSSLELGDSALYFCASSISIAGVGTDTQYFGPGTRLTVL.

Points on this clone: This sample includes further DNA sequences coding for the same CDR3. V is TRBV29-1 and J is TRBJ1-2, with D perhaps TRBD1 (5 bases). Germline values: CDR1 SQVTM, CDR2 ANQGSEA. V lost 3 bases and J 2 bases, leaving 10 bases between the germline ends. The length of the CDR3 is 13 residues. The CDR3 DNA sequence: TGCAGCGTTGATGCCGGGGGAAACTATGGCTACACCTTC. It codes for CSVDAGGNYGYTF.

This clone was recorded once. This rearrangement joins TRBV3-1 (or the pseudogene TRBV3-2) to TRBJ1-1; D gene unclear. This CDR3 region has 11 residues. Trimming left V 0 bases short and J 9 bases short, with 5 bases between. The V gene's germline CDR1 is LGHDT and CDR2 YNNKEL (reference sequence). CDR3 region: CASSQEAQAFF. CDR3 DNA: TGTGCCAGCAGCCAAGAGGCCCAAGCTTTCTTT.

The chain links TRBV19 to TRBJ1-5; possible D gene TRBD1, 6 bases. Trimming removed 1 base from V and 3 bases from J, with 10 bases in between. The CDR3 is 15 amino acids. Germline V gives CDR1 LNHDA, CDR2 SQIVND (reference sequence). The CDR3 nucleotides read TGTGCCAGTAGTATAGCCCGGGGGGCCAATCAGCCCCAGCATTTT. Protein: CASSIARGANQPQHF.

The chain has TRBV6-5 and TRBJ1-1; weak D call: TRBD1 (6 bases). The V gene's germline CDR1 is MNHEY and CDR2 SVGAGI. V was clipped by 4 bases and J by 1 base, with 13 bases between them. The CDR3 runs 15 residues. The CDR3 here is CASSFGGGQNTEAFF. DNA for the CDR3: TGTGCCAGCAGTTTCGGGGGGGGACAGAACACTGAAGCTTTCTTT.

The V and J genes are TRBV5-6 and TRBJ1-2; the D is unclear. Germline V lookup: CDR1 SGHDT, CDR2 YYEEEE. This CDR3 comprises 13 residues. V lost 3 bases and J 4 bases, leaving 10 bases between the germline ends. The CDR3 nucleotides read TGTGCCAGCAGCTCGAGTTCCATCTATGGCTACACCTTC. Translating gives CASSSSSIYGYTF.

This clone came up a few times. J is TRBJ1-5 and V is TRBV30, with a tentative D call TRBD1 (5 bases). The CDR3 sequence is 13 residues long. V lost 1 base, J lost 6 bases, and 10 bases lay in between. Germline lookup yields CDR1 GTSNPN and CDR2 SVGIG (reference sequence). CDR3 sequence reads: CAWSERGGQPQHF. The CDR3 bases are TGTGCCTGGAGTGAGCGGGGCGGTCAGCCCCAGCATTTT.

This clone was seen only a few times. The V call is TRBV4-3, the J call TRBJ1-2; no reliable D call. CDR1 is LGHNA, CDR2 YSLEER, per germline. V lost 1 base and J lost 2, with 8 bases in between. This CDR3 region has 14 residues. The DNA of the CDR3 is TGCGCCAGCAGCCAAGTCGGAGGAAACTATGGCTACACCTTC. Its protein product is CASSQVGGNYGYTF.

This clone occurred once. This chain connects TRBV10-3 to TRBJ1-4; possibly TRBD1 for D (6 bases). Germline assignment: CDR1 ENHRY and CDR2 SYGVKD. V shed 3 bases and J shed 7 bases, with 15 bases lying between them. This CDR3 has 15 residues. CDR3 loop: CAISELQGPREKLFF. CDR3 DNA: TGTGCCATCAGTGAACTACAGGGTCCGCGTGAAAAACTGTTTTTT.

The J gene is TRBJ1-6, the V gene TRBV21-1; the table calls TRBD1, which could not be checked here. TRBV21-1 is a listed pseudogene. The CDR3 length is 19 residues. DNA of the CDR3: TGTGCCAGCAGCAAAGAAGGGACATTCGAAAGCTCCTATAATTCACCCCTCCACTTT. Residues: CASSKEGTFESSYNSPLHF.

The chain has TRBV18 and TRBJ2-7; 10 bases line up with TRBD1. The junction had 10 bases not matched to a gene; V was cut back by 4 bases and J by 7 bases. CDR3 length: 15 amino acids. Germline CDR1 and CDR2: KGHSH and LQKENI. This CDR3 is CASSRIRTGGDEQYF. The CDR3 DNA sequence: TGTGCCAGCTCACGGATAAGGACAGGGGGAGATGAGCAGTACTTC.

The chain has TRBV7-2 and TRBJ1-5, with TRBD1 as a possible D gene (6 bases). The V end lost 1 base, the J end lost 5 bases, and 12 bases lay between the germline ends. The germline V gene encodes CDR1 SGHTA and CDR2 FQGNSA. CDR3 length: 15 amino acids. The CDR3 DNA reads as TGTGCCAGCAGCTTAGGGGGGGGACATCATCAGCCCCAGCATTTT. Its protein is CASSLGGGHHQPQHF.

This sequence joins TRBV4-3 and TRBJ1-2; D unclear. There are 15 residues in the CDR3. Trimming cost V 0 bases and J 4 bases, with 12 bases left between them. Germline CDR1 LGHNA, CDR2 YSLEER. DNA of the CDR3: TGCGCCAGCAGCCAAGAGGGCACCGGTGCCTATGGCTACACCTTC. Translation gives CASSQEGTGAYGYTF.